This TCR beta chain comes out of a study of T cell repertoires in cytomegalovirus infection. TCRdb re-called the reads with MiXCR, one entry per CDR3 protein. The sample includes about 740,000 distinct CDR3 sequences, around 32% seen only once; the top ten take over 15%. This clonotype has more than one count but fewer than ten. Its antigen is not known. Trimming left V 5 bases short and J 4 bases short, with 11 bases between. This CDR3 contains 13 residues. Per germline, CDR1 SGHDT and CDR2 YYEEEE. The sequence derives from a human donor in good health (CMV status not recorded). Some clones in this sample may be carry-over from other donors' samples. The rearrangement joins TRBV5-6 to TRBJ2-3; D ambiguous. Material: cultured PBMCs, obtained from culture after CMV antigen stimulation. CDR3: CASSQFDADTQYF. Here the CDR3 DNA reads TGTGCCAGCAGTCAGTTTGACGCAGATACGCAGTATTTT.